What follows describes a single T cell receptor (beta chain). What it binds is unknown. This record belongs to a study of PD-1 blockade in classical Hodgkin lymphoma. Clones were sequenced by immunoSEQ multiplex PCR, and TCRdb holds only the in-frame ones, with some missing. This sample has almost 100,000 clones; 92% occur once, and the top ten carry over 2.5%. After autologous stem cell transplantation all patients relapsed, and prior brentuximab vedotin exposure differed between cohorts. The patients, who had relapsed/refractory classical Hodgkin lymphoma, achieved best responses of complete response, partial response or progressive disease. Findings of the study overall: Reports indicated that newly diagnosed patients had lower baseline TCR diversity than healthy donors did. By C4D1 there was a significant rise in CD4+ TCR diversity but not in CD8+ TCR diversity. Repertoire difference causes, possibly disease activity or prior therapy, remain undefined.

The CDR3 spans 19 residues. V was cut by 3 bases and J by 5 bases, with 28 bases left in between. CDR1 is MDHEN, CDR2 SYDVKM, per germline. This specimen consisted of peripheral blood mononuclear cells (PBMCs), obtained at baseline. The source is a human donor with classical Hodgkin lymphoma. The chain employs TRBV28 and TRBJ1-2; TRBD1 might be the D (5 bases). The CDR3 nucleotides are TGTGCCAGCAGTTTTGGTTTCGGGGCCAGGGAGCTTGGGTCGTATGGCTACACCTTC. Protein sequence: CASSFGFGARELGSYGYTF.